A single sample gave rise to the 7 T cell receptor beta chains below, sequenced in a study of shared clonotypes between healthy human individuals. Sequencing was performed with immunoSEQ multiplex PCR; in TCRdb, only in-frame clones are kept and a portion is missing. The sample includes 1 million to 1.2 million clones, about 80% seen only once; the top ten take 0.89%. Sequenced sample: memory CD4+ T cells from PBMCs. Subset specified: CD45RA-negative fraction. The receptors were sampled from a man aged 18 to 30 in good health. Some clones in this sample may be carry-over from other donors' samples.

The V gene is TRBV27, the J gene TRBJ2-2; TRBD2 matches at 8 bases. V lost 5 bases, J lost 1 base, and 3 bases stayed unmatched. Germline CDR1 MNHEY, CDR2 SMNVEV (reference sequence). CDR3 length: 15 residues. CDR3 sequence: CASSPSGRNTGELFF. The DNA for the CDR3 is TGTGCCAGCAGTCCGAGCGGGAGGAACACCGGGGAGCTGTTTTTT.

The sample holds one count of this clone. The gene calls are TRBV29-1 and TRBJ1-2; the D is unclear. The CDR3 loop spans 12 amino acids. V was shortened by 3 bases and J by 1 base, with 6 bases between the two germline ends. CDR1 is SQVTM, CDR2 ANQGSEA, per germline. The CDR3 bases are TGCAGCGTTGACGACAATAACTATGGCTACACCTTC. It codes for CSVDDNNYGYTF.

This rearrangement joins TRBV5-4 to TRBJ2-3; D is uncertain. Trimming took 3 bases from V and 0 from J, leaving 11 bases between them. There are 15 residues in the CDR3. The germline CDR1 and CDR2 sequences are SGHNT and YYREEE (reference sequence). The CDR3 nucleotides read TGTGCCAGCAGCTCAAGCCGCGGTAGCACAGATACGCAGTATTTT. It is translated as CASSSSRGSTDTQYF.

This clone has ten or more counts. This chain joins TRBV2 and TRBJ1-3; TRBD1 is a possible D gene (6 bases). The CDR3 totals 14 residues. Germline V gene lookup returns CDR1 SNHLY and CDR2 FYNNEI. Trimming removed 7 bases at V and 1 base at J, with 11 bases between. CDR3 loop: CASIVDRSGNTIYF. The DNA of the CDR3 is TGTGCCAGCATTGTCGACAGGTCTGGAAACACCATATATTTT.

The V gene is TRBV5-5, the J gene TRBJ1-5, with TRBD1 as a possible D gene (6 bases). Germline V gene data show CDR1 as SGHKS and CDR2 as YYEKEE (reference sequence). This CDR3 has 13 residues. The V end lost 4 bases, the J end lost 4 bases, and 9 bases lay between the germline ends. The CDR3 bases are TGTGCCAGCAGCGTACAGGGTAATCAGCCCCAGCATTTT. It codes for CASSVQGNQPQHF.

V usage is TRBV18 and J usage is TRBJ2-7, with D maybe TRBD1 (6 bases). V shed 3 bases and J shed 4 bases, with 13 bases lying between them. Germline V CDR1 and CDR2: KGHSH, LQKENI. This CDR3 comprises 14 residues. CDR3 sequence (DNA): TGTGCCAGCTCACCTGGCTGGGACACATACGAGCAGTACTTC. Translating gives CASSPGWDTYEQYF.

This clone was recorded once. The CDR3 loop is CASSEAARGQTQYF. The DNA of the CDR3 is TGTGCCAGCAGTGAAGCAGCAAGGGGCCAGACCCAGTACTTC. The chain links TRBV2 to TRBJ2-5, with D possibly being TRBD1 (5 bases). The CDR3 length is 14 residues. The V and J ends lost 0 bases and 6 bases respectively, with 11 bases between them. Germline V gene lookup returns CDR1 SNHLY and CDR2 FYNNEI. The whole variable domain, remainder taken from reference TRBV2 and TRBJ2-5, is EPEVTQTPSHQVTQMGQEVILRCVPISNHLYFYWYRQILGQKVEFLVSFYNNEISEKSEIFDDQFSVERPDGSNFTLKIRSTKLEDSAMYFCASSEAARGQTQYFGPGTRLLVL.